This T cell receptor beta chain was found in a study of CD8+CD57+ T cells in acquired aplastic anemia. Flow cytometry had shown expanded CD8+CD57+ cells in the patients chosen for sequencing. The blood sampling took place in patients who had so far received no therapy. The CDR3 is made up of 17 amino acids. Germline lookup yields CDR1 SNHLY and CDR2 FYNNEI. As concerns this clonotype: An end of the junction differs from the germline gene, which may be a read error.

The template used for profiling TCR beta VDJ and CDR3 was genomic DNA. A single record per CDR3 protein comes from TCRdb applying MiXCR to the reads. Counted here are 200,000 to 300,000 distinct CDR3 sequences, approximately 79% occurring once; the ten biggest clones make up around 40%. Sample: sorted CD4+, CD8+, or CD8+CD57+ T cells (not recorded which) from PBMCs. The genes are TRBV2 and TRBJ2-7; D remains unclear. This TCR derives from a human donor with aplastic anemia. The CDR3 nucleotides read TGTGCCAGCAGTGATGGGTGGATCCACGAGCACTCCTTCGGGCAAGACTTC. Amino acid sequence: CASSDGWIHEHSFGQDF.